Listed here is a single T cell receptor beta chain. The target antigen is unknown. This sample was included in a study of T cell repertoires in cytomegalovirus infection. TCRdb analysed the reads with MiXCR anew, one entry per CDR3 protein. The sample lists about 890,000 distinct CDR3 sequences; roughly 30% were seen once. CDR3 length: 17 residues. Looked up from germline, CDR1 is MNHEY and CDR2 is SVGAGI. V dropped 2 bases and J dropped 2 bases, with 17 bases sitting between them. The study, taken as a whole, reports: Clonotypes of TCR beta that were HLA-C-restricted and CMV-specific dominated the ex vivo response.

V gene TRBV6-5 combines with J gene TRBJ2-3; D possibly corresponds to TRBD1 (6 bases). The sequence was obtained from a human donor in good health (CMV status not recorded). Some clones in this sample may be carry-over from other donors' samples. The material was cultured CD8+ T cells from PBMCs, obtained from culture after CMV antigen stimulation. The CDR3 protein is CASSYNPGHRVTDTQYF. Written as DNA, the CDR3 is TGTGCCAGCAGTTACAACCCGGGACACCGAGTCACAGATACGCAGTATTTT.